The TCR beta chain described here comes from a study of shared clonotypes between healthy human individuals. Study findings and constraints: Estimated richness was generally greater in naive than memory subsets. Limited genetic and exposure-history diversity came from having few donors.

From CD4+ cells came CD45RA+ naive and CD45RA-negative memory subsets. Sorted-subset replicate PCRs used 150 to 250 ng of genomic DNA. This amount corresponded to 33,000 or so T cell genomes. The assay was immunoSEQ multiplex PCR, and TCRdb's table has in-frame clones only and misses some. The sample consists of around 2.1 million clones, 90% to 97% of them appearing once. Worth noting for this clone: The antigen is undetermined.

J gave up 6 bases and V 10 bases, and 12 bases lay outside the gene matches. The germline V gene encodes CDR1 ENHRY and CDR2 SYGVKD. The CDR3 length is 14 residues. This clonotype was obtained from a man aged 18 to 35 in good health. The J gene is TRBJ2-1, the V gene TRBV10-3; 7 bases align to TRBD2. Specimen: naive CD4+ T cells sorted from blood. Subset given: CD45RA+ positively selected. CDR3 loop: CATSTGTTFNEQFF. CDR3 bases: TGTGCCACATCGACCGGGACTACGTTCAATGAGCAGTTCTTC.